The 14 T cell receptor beta chains reported below all come from one sample, sequenced in a study of technical replicates of blood from a few donors (TCRdb year 2017). Receptor amplification or capture employed the immunoSEQ multiplex PCR assay. TCRdb holds this immuneACCESS table with in-frame rearrangements only. Some clones are missing; in checked studies, unresolved V genes explain under half, and the rest has no known cause. Recorded for this sample are some 80,000 clones; 95% to 98% of them occurred a single time. Around 0.18% of the sample is in the top ten clones. Sequencing was performed on T cells isolated from PBMCs. These TCRs come from a human donor in good health.

The chain uses TRBV5-1 and TRBJ2-6, with 10 bases fitting TRBD2. With V trimmed by 0 bases and J by 4 bases, 4 bases remained unmatched. The CDR3 contains 17 residues. Germline-derived CDR1 and CDR2 are SGHRS and YFSETQ. The CDR3, as DNA: TGCGCCAGCAGCTTGGGGCTAGCGGGAGCCGGGGCCAACGTCCTGACTTTC. Protein: CASSLGLAGAGANVLTF.

The chain is built from TRBV2 and TRBJ1-5, with 7 bases aligning to TRBD1. In germline, CDR1 is SNHLY, CDR2 FYNNEI. The junction had 9 bases not matched to a gene; V was cut back by 8 bases and J by 5 bases. The CDR3 consists of 14 residues. CDR3 sequence reads: CASGDSGGDQPQHF. The CDR3, as DNA: TGTGCCAGCGGGGACAGCGGAGGGGATCAGCCCCAGCATTTT. The whole variable domain, remainder taken from reference TRBV2 and TRBJ1-5, is EPEVTQTPSHQVTQMGQEVILRCVPISNHLYFYWYRQILGQKVEFLVSFYNNEISEKSEIFDDQFSVERPDGSNFTLKIRSTKLEDSAMYFCASGDSGGDQPQHFGDGTRLSIL.

DNA for the CDR3: TGTGCCAGCAGCGCAGGGGGTGCGGAGCAGTACTTC. Its translation is CASSAGGAEQYF. V usage is TRBV7-9 and J usage is TRBJ2-7; 7 nucleotides align to TRBD1. The V gene end was trimmed by 5 bases and the J gene end by 7 bases; junction bases not matched to a gene: 5. CDR1 is SEHNR and CDR2 is FQNEAQ in the germline V gene (reference sequence). This CDR3 is 12 amino acids long.

This clone is a singleton in its sample. CDR3 in amino acids: CASSEYTEKRGSTDTQYF. The CDR3, as DNA: TGTGCCAGCAGTGAATATACCGAAAAGCGGGGTAGCACAGATACGCAGTATTTT. The rearrangement links TRBV25-1 to TRBJ2-3, with 7 bases identical to TRBD2. Trimming removed 0 bases from V and 0 bases from J; junction bases left unmatched: 9. CDR3 size: 18 residues. CDR1 and CDR2 (germline): MGHDK, SYGVNS.

The sample holds one count of this clone. This chain joins TRBV5-4 and TRBJ1-2; D gene unclear. V dropped 0 bases and J dropped 1 base, with 7 bases sitting between them. This CDR3 comprises 14 residues. From germline, CDR1 is SGHNT and CDR2 YYREEE (reference sequence). CDR3 DNA: TGTGCCAGCAGCTTGGCTGGGCTTAACTATGGCTACACCTTC. It is translated as CASSLAGLNYGYTF.

The chain carries TRBV7-9 and TRBJ2-5, with 14 bases aligning to TRBD2. CDR3 length: 18 amino acids. The germline gives CDR1 SEHNR, CDR2 FQNEAQ (reference sequence). V shed 2 bases and J 2 bases; nucleotides not matched to a gene: 7. The CDR3 loop is CASSLLGLAGEVQETQYF. The CDR3 nucleotides are TGTGCCAGCAGCTTACTGGGACTAGCGGGAGAGGTACAAGAGACCCAGTACTTC.

The chain is built from TRBV5-1 and TRBJ2-5; D possibly corresponds to TRBD1 (5 bases). Germline-derived CDR1 and CDR2 are SGHRS and YFSETQ. The CDR3 loop spans 15 amino acids. V was shortened by 4 bases and J by 1 base, with 14 bases between the two germline ends. As DNA, the CDR3 is TGCGCCAGCAGCCTAGGCGGACAAATCCAAGAGACCCAGTACTTC. This sequence encodes CASSLGGQIQETQYF.

This rearrangement joins TRBV13 to TRBJ2-1; possible D gene TRBD2, 6 bases. This CDR3 has 15 residues. Trimming pared 2 bases from V and 0 bases from J, leaving 8 bases between. Germline lookup yields CDR1 PRHDT and CDR2 FYEKMQ (reference sequence). CDR3 DNA: TGTGCCAGCAGCTTATCCGGGAGCTCCTACAATGAGCAGTTCTTC. Translation gives CASSLSGSSYNEQFF.

CDR3 residues: CASSQIRLEVTDTQYF. The CDR3 DNA follows: TGTGCCAGCAGCCAAATTAGACTAGAGGTGACAGATACGCAGTATTTT. The rearrangement links TRBV6-6 to TRBJ2-3; D is perhaps TRBD2 (6 bases). V was clipped by 6 bases and J by 3 bases, with 19 bases between them. The CDR3 runs 16 residues. Per the germline V gene, CDR1 is MNHNY and CDR2 is SVGAGI (reference sequence).

J is TRBJ2-1 and V is TRBV4-1, with 10 bases aligning to TRBD1. Germline assignment: CDR1 MGHRA and CDR2 YSYEKL. J was trimmed by 8 bases and V by 2 bases; bases with no gene match: 12. This CDR3 region has 17 residues. CDR3 loop: CASSQNPDRGSGHEQFF. The CDR3 coding sequence is TGCGCCAGCAGCCAAAACCCGGACAGGGGGTCTGGCCATGAGCAGTTCTTC.

In this sample, this clone turned up once. J is TRBJ1-3 and V is TRBV5-1, with a tentative D call TRBD1 (5 bases). Germline-derived CDR1 and CDR2 are SGHRS and YFSETQ. With 5 bases removed from V and 4 bases from J, the gap between germline ends came to 19 bases. The CDR3 is 16 residues long. The CDR3 DNA reads TGCGCCAGCAGGTACCTAATGGAGGGGCCAGGAAACACCATATATTTT. Translation: CASRYLMEGPGNTIYF.

The rearrangement uses TRBV5-5 and TRBJ1-1; unclear D gene. The germline V gene encodes CDR1 SGHKS and CDR2 YYEKEE (reference sequence). This CDR3 contains 15 residues. V was cut by 1 base and J by 2 bases, with 12 bases left in between. CDR3 in DNA: TGTGCCAGCAGCTTGTCCCCTACCGTAAACACTGAAGCTTTCTTT. As protein: CASSLSPTVNTEAFF.

V is TRBV6-5 and J is TRBJ1-5; TRBD1 aligns across 7 bases. V lost 5 bases and J lost 7; bases outside the gene matches: 5. Germline loops: CDR1 MNHEY, CDR2 SVGAGI. This CDR3 has 13 amino acids. The CDR3: CASSKGAWQPQHF. The CDR3 DNA follows: TGTGCCAGCAGTAAGGGGGCATGGCAGCCCCAGCATTTT.

The rearrangement joins TRBV5-1 to TRBJ2-1, with 8 bases lining up with TRBD1. In germline, CDR1 is SGHRS, CDR2 YFSETQ. V was pared by 1 base and J by 4 bases, with 7 bases of the junction left unmatched. The CDR3 covers 16 residues. This chain's CDR3 is CASSLRLWDRYNEQFF. CDR3 nucleotides: TGCGCCAGCAGCTTGCGTTTATGGGACAGGTACAATGAGCAGTTCTTC.